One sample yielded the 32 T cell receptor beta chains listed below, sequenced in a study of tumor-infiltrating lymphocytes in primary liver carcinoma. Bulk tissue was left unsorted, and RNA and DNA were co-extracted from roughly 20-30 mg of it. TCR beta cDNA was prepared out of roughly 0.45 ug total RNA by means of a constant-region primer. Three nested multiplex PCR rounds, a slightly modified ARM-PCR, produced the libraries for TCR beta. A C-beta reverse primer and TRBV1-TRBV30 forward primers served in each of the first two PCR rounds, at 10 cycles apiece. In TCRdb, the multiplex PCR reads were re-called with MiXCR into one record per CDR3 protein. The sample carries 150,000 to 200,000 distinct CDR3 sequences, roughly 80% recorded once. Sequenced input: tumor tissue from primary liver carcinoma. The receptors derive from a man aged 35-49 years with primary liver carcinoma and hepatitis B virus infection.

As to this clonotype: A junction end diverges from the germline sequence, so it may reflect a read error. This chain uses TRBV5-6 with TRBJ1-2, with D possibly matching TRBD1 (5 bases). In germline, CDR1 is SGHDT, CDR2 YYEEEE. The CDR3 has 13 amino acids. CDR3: CASSLTANYGYIF. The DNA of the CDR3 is TGTGCCAGTAGCTTGACAGCAAACTATGGCTACATCTTC.

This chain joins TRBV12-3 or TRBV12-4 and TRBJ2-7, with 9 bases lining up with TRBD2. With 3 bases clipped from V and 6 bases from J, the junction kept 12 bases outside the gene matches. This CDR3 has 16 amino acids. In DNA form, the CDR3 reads TGTGCCAGCAGTTTTCCCAGGAGTAGCGGGAGATGCGAGCAGTACTTC. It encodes CASSFPRSSGRCEQYF.

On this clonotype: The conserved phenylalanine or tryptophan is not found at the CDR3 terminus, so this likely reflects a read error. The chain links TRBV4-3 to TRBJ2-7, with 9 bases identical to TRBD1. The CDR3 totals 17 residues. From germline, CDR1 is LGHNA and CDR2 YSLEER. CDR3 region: CTSSQEAPGTGRYEQYS. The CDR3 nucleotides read TGCACCAGTAGCCAAGAAGCACCCGGGACAGGGCGGTACGAGCAGTACTCT.

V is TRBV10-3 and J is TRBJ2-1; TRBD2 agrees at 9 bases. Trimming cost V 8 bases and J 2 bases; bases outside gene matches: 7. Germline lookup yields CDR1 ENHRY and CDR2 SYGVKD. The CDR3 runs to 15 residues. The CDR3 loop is CAIGASGIPYNEQFF. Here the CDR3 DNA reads TGTGCCATCGGGGCTAGCGGGATCCCCTACAATGAGCAGTTCTTC.

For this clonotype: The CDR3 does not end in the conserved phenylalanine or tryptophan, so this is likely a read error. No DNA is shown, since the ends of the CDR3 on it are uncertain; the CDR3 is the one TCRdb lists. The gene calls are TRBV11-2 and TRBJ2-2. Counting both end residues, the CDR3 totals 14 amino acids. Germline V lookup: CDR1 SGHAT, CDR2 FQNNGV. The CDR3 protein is CANSTDSDTGELFY.

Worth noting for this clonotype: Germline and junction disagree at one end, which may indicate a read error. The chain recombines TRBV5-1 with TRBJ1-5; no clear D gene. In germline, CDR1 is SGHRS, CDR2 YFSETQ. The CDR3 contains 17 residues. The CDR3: CASSLALAQRGQQPQHF. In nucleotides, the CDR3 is TGCGCCAGCAGTTTGGCCCTCGCCCAGCGGGGTCAACAGCCCCAGCATTTT.

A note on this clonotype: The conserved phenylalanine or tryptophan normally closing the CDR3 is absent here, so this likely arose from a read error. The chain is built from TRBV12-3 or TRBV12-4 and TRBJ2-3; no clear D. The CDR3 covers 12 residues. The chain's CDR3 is CVSSFITDTQYL. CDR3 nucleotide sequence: TGTGTCAGCAGTTTTATCACAGATACGCAGTATTTG.

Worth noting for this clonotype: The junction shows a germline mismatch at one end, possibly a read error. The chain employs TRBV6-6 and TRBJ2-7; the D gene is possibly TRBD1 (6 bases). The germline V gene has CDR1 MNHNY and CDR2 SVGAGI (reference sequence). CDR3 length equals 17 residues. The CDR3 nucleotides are TGTACCAGCAGTTCCTCGTCGAACCAGGGGCCTAGGGACGAGCAGTATTTC. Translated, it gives CTSSSSSNQGPRDEQYF.

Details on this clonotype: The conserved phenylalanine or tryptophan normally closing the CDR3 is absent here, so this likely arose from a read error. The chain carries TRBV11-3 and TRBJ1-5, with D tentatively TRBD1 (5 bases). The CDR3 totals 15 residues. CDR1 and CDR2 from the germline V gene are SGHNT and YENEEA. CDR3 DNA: TGTGCCAGTAGCTTAGATCTGGGGGTGGCTCAGCACCAGCATTAT. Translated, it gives CASSLDLGVAQHQHY.

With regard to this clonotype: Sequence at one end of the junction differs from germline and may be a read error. Here the CDR3 DNA reads TGTGCCAGCAGTGAAGTTCCCACTAGCTTACCCGTGGAGCTGTGTTTT. Translating gives CASSEVPTSLPVELCF. The V and J genes are TRBV6-1 and TRBJ2-2; maybe TRBD2 (6 bases). This CDR3 spans 16 amino acids. Germline V gives CDR1 MNHNS, CDR2 SASEGT.

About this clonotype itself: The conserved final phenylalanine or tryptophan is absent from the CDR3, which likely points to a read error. CDR3 region: CSVEDRVTENTEAFL. CDR3 coding DNA: TGCAGCGTTGAAGATCGGGTGACAGAGAACACTGAAGCTTTCTTA. V and J are TRBV29-1 and TRBJ1-1; D is perhaps TRBD1 (5 bases). The CDR3 consists of 15 residues. The V and J ends lost 0 bases and 1 base respectively, with 12 bases between them. CDR1 is SQVTM, CDR2 ANQGSEA, per germline.

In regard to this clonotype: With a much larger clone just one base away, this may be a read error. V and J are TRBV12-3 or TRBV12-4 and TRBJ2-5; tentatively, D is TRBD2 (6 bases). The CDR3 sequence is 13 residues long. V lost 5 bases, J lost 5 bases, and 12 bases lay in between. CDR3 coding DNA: TGTGCCAGCAGTCCGAAGAGCGGGGAGACCCAGTACTTC. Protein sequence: CASSPKSGETQYF.

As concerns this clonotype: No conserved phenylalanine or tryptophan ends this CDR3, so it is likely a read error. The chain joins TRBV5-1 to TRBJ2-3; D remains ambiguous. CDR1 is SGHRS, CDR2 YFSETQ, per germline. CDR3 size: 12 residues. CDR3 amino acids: CASFSNTETQYY. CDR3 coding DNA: TGCGCCAGCTTTTCAAACACAGAAACGCAGTATTAT.

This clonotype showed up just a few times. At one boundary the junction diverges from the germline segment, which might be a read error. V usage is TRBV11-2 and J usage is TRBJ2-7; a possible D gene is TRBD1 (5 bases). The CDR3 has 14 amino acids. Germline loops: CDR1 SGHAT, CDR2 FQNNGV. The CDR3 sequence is CANISNRNSYDQYF. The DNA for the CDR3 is TGTGCCAACATCTCTAACAGGAACTCCTACGATCAGTACTTC.

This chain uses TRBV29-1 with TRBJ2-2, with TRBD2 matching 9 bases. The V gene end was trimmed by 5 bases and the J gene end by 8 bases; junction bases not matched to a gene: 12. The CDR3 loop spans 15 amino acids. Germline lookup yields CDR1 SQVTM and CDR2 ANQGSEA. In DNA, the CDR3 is TGCAGCGTTAGGACTAGCGCGGCGAACATAGGGGAGCTGTTTTTT. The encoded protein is CSVRTSAANIGELFF.

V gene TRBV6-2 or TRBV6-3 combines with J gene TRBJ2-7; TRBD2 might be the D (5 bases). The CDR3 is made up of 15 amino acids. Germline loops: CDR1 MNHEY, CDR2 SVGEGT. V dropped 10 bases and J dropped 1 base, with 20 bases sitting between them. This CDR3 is CANIKASGRSYEQYF. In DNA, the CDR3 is TGTGCCAATATTAAGGCCAGCGGTAGGTCCTACGAGCAGTACTTC.

This CDR3 is CASSQDRTSGRALVETQYF. CDR3 nucleotides: TGCGCCAGCAGCCAAGATCGGACTAGCGGGAGGGCCCTCGTAGAAACGCAGTATTTT. V is TRBV4-3 and J is TRBJ2-3, with TRBD2 matching 15 bases. This CDR3 comprises 19 residues. Per germline, CDR1 LGHNA and CDR2 YSLEER. The V segment lost 0 bases and the J segment 9 bases; nucleotides outside the gene matches: 13.

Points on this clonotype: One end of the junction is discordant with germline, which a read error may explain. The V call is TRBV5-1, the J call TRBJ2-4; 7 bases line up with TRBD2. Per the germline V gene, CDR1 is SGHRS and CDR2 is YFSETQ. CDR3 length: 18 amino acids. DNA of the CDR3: TGCACCAGCAACGGAGGGACTGGCGGGAGAATCGGCGGAAACATTCAGTACTTC. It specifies CTSNGGTGGRIGGNIQYF.

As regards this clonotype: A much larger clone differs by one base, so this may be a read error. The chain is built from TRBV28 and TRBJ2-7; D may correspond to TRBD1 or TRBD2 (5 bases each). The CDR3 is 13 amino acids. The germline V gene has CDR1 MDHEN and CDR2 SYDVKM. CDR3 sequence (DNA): TGTCCCAGCAGATCGGGACCCCGCTACGAGCAGTACTTC. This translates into CPSRSGPRYEQYF.

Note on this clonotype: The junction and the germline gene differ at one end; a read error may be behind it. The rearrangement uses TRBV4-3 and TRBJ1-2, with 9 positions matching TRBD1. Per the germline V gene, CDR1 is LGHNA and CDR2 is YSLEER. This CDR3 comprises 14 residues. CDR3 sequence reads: CDSSQPGTGNGYNF. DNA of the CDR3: TGCGACAGCAGCCAACCCGGGACAGGGAATGGCTACAACTTC.

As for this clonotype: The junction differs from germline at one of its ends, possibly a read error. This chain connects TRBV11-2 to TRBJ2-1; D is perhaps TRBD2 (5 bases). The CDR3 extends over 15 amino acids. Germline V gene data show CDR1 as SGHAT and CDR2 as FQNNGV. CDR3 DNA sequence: TGTGCCAGCAGCTATGGCGGGCCACTCGACAATGGGCAGTTCTTC. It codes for CASSYGGPLDNGQFF. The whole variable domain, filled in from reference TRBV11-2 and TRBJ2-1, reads EAGVAQSPRYKIIEKRQSVAFWCNPISGHATLYWYQQILGQGPKLLIQFQNNGVVDDSQLPKDRFSAERLKGVDSTLKIQPAKLEDSAVYLCASSYGGPLDNGQFFGPGTRLTVL.

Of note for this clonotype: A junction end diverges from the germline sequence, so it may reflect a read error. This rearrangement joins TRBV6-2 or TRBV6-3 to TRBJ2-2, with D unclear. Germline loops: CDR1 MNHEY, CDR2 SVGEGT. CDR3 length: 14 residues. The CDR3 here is CVSSYSDDTGELFF. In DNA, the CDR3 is TGTGTCAGCAGTTACTCTGACGACACCGGGGAGCTGTTTTTT.

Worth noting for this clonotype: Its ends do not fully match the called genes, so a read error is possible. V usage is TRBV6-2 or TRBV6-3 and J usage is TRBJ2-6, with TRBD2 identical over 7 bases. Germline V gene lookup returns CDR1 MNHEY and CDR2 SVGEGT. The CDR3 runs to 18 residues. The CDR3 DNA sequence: TGTGCCAGCAGTTACGAAGGCGGGAGTGGGTCTAGGGCCAACGCCCTGACTTTC. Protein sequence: CASSYEGGSGSRANALTF.

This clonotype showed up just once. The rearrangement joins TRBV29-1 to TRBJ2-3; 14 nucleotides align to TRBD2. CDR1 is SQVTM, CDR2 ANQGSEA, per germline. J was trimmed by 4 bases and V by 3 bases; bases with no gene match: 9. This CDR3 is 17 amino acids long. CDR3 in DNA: TGCAGCGTTGACGGGACTAGCGGGAGAGAGGGCCCAGATACGCAGTATTTT. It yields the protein CSVDGTSGREGPDTQYF.

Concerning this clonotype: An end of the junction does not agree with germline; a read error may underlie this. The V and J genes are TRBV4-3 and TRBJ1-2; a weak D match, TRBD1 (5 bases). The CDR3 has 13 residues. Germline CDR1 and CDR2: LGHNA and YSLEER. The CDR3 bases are TGCGCCAGCAGTCAAGCAGGGAACAATGGCTACACCTTC. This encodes CASSQAGNNGYTF.

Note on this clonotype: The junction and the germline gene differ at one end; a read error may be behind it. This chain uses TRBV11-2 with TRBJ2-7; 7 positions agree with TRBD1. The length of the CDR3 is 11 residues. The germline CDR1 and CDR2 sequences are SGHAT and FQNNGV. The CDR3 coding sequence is TGTGCCAGCACAAAGGGGGCTGAGCTGTACTTC. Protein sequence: CASTKGAELYF.

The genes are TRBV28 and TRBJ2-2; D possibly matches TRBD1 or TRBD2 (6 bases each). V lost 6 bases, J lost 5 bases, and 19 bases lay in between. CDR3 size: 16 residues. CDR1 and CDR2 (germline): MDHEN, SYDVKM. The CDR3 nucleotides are TGTGCCAGCAGACCCCAAGGAGGGGGAGTGACCGGGGAGCTGTTTTTT. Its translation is CASRPQGGGVTGELFF.

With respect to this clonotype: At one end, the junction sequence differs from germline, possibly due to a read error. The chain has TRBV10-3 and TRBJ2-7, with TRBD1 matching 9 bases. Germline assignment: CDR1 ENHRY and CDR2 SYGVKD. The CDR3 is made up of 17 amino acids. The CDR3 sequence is CAISGGQGAPKDYEQNF. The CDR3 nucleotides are TGTGCCATCAGTGGGGGACAGGGTGCCCCAAAAGACTACGAGCAGAACTTC.

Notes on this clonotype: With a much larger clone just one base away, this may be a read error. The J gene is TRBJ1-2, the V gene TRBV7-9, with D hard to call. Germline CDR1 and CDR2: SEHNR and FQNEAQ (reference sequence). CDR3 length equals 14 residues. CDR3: CACSFRLGWDGYTF. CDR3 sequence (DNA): TGTGCCTGCAGCTTTCGTCTGGGCTGGGATGGCTACACCTTC. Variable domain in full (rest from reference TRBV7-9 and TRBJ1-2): DTGVSQNPRHKITKRGQNVTFRCDPISEHNRLYWYRQTLGQGPEFLTYFQNEAQLEKSRLLSDRFSAERPKGSFSTLEIQRTEQGDSAMYLCACSFRLGWDGYTFGSGTRLTVV.

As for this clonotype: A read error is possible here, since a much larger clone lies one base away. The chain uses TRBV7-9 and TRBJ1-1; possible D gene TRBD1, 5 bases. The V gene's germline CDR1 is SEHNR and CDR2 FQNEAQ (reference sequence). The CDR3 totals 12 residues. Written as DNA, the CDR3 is TGTGCCAGCAACTTAGTGGAGGGACCGGCTTTCTTT. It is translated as CASNLVEGPAFF.

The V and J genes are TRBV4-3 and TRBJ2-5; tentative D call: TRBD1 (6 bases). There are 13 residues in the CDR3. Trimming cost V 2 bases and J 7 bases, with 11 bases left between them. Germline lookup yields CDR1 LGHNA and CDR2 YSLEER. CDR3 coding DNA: TGCGCCAGCAGCCAAAAAGAAGGGGGGACCCAGTACTTC. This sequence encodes CASSQKEGGTQYF.

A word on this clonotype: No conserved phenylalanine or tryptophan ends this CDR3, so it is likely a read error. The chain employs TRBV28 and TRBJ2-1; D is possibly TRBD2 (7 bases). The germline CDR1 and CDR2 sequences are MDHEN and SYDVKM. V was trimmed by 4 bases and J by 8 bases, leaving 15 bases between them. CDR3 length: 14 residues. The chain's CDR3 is CASSYPREGDEQFL. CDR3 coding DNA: TGTGCCAGCAGTTACCCCAGGGAGGGGGATGAGCAGTTCCTC.